The clone carrying this T cell receptor beta chain was recorded at least ten times. Its antigen is still unknown. 5'RACE template switching generated TCR cDNA, adding a universal primer site and UMIs. Each CDR3 protein is one row after TCRdb ran MiXCR on the 5' RACE reads. The sample has 250,000 to 300,000 distinct CDR3 sequences; 5.2% are singletons. This entry belongs to a study of T cells after yellow fever vaccination. General study results and limits: Clonotype sharing between CD4 and CD8 compartments was small. Contaminating bulk clonotypes could be abundant in FACS-sorted repertoires.

Germline CDR1 and CDR2: SEHNR and FQNEAQ (reference sequence). The CDR3 covers 11 residues. Between the trimmed V and J ends, which lost 3 bases and 6 bases, there was a span of 2 bases. The receptor was derived from a man younger than 30 who received the YFV17D yellow fever vaccine. The sample was CD4+ T cells sorted from PBMCs, taken on the day of the yellow fever booster vaccination. The rearrangement links TRBV7-9 to TRBJ2-2; unclear D gene. CDR3 amino acids: CASSFPGELFF. The CDR3 coding sequence is TGTGCCAGCAGCTTTCCCGGGGAGCTGTTTTTT. Combining the CDR3 with reference TRBV7-9 and TRBJ2-2 gives the whole variable domain DTGVSQNPRHKITKRGQNVTFRCDPISEHNRLYWYRQTLGQGPEFLTYFQNEAQLEKSRLLSDRFSAERPKGSFSTLEIQRTEQGDSAMYLCASSFPGELFFGEGSRLTVL.